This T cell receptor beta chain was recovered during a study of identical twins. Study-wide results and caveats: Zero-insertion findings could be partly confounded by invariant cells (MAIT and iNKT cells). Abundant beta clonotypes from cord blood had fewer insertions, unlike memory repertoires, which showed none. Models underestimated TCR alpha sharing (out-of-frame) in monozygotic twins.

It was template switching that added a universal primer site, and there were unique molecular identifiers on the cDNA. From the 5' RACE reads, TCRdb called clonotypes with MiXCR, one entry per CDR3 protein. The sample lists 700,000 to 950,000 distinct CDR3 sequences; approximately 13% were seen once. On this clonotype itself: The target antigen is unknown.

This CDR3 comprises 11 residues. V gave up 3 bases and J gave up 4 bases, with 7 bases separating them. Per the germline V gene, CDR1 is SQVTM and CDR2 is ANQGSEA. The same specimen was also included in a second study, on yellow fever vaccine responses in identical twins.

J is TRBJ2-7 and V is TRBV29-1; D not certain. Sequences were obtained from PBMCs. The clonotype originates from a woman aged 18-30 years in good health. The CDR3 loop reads CSVEVGYEQYV. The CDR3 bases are TGCAGCGTTGAGGTGGGATACGAGCAGTACGTC.